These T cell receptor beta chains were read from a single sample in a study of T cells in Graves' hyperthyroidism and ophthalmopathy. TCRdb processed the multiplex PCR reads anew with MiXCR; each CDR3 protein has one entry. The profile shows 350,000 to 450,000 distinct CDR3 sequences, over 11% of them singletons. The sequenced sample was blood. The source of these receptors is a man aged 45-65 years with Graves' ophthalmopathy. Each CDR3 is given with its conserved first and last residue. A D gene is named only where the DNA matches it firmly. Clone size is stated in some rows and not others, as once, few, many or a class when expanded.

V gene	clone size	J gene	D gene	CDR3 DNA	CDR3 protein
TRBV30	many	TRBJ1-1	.	TGTGCCTGGAGTGACACAATGAACACTGAAGCTTTCTTT	CAWSDTMNTEAFF
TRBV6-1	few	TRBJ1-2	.	TGTGCCAGCAGTGAAGCCGATATGGCAAAATACACCTTC	CASSEADMAKYTF
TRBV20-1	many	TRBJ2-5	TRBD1	TGCAGTGCTAGCGGACAGGAAAAAGGGAAAGAGACCCAGTACTTC	CSASGQEKGKETQYF
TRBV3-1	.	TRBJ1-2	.	TGTGCCAGCAGCCAAATCGACAGCTACACCTTC	CASSQIDSYTF
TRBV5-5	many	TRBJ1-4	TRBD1	TGTGCCAGCAGCCAACGGACAGGGGTTAATGAAAAACTGTTTTTT	CASSQRTGVNEKLFF
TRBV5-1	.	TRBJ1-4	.	TGCGCCAGCAGCACTACCACAGGGCGCACAGAAAAACTGTTTTTT	CASSTTTGRTEKLFF
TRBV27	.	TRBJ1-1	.	TGTGCCAGCAGTTGGGACCTCGGGAGGAACACTGAAGCTTTCTTT	CASSWDLGRNTEAFF
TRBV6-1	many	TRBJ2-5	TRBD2	TGTGCCAGCAGTTCAGTTGGACTAGCGGGAGTTAAGACCCAGTACTTC	CASSSVGLAGVKTQYF
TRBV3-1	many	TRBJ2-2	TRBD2	TGTGCCAGCAGCCAAGATCATGCTAGCGGGAGACTAACCGGGGAGCTGTTTTTT	CASSQDHASGRLTGELFF
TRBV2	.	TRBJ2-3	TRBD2	TGTGCCAGCAGTGCGGCTAGCGGGAGTTCGGATACGCAGTATTTT	CASSAASGSSDTQYF
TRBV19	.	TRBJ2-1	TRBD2	TGTGCCAGTAGTATCCCCCCCGGGACTAGCGGATACAATGAGCAGTTCTTC	CASSIPPGTSGYNEQFF
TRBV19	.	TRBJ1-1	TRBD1	TGTGCCAGTAGCCCAAAACGACAGGGTAGGCGGAAAGCTTTCTTT	CASSPKRQGRRKAFF
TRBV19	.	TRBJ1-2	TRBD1	TGTGCCAGTAGCGCCGGGACAGCGTACTACACCTTC	CASSAGTAYYTF
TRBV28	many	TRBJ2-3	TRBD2	TGTGCCAGCAGTCCTCTTAGCGGGAGGACGAGCACAGATACGCAGTATTTT	CASSPLSGRTSTDTQYF
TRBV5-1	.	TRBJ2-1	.	TGCGCCAGCAGCTTGGGAACACGGTACAATGAGCAGTTCTTC	CASSLGTRYNEQFF
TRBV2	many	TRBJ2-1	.	TGTGCCAGCAGTGTCCGGATACAAAACAATGAGCAGTTCTTC	CASSVRIQNNEQFF
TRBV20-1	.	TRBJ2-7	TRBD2	TGCAGTGCTAGTCCCCCAACGACTAGCGGGACGTACGAGCAGTACTTC	CSASPPTTSGTYEQYF
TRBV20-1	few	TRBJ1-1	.	TGCAGTGCTAGAGACCGGGACAAGAGATACACTGAAGCTTTCTTT	CSARDRDKRYTEAFF
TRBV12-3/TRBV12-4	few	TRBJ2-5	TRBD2	TGTGCCAGCAGTCCGACCACTGGACTAGCGGGAGGGGAGACCCAGTACTTC	CASSPTTGLAGGETQYF
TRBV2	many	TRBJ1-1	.	TGTGCCAGCAGTGAAGCCGAGGGGATCGGCACTGAAGCTTTCTTT	CASSEAEGIGTEAFF
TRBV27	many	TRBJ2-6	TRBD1	TGTGCCAGCAGTGGAACAGGGGGCGCTTATGGGGCCAACGTCCTGACTTTC	CASSGTGGAYGANVLTF
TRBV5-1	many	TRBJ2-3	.	TGCGCCAGCAGCTTTGGGAACCCCTCCCCCCGCACAGATACGCAGTATTTT	CASSFGNPSPRTDTQYF
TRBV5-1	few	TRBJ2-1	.	TGCGCCAGCAGCTTCCGGGCCTATTCCTACAATGAGCAGTTCTTC	CASSFRAYSYNEQFF
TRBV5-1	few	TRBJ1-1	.	TGCGCCAGCAGCTTGGGGCTATTAGCTACAGGCTGGGGCACTGAAGCTTTCTTT	CASSLGLLATGWGTEAFF
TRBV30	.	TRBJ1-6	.	TGTGCCTGGAGTGTAGCTAGAAATTCACCCCTCCACTTT	CAWSVARNSPLHF
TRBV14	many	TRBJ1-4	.	TGTGCCAGCAGCCAAGGACTCGGGGCCGGAGAAAAACTGTTTTTT	CASSQGLGAGEKLFF
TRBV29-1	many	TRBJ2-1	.	TGCAGCGTTGACGGCAGTTCCTACAATGAGCAGTTCTTC	CSVDGSSYNEQFF
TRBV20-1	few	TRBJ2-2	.	TGCAGTGCTAGAGATAGGGGACCGAACACCGGGGAGCTGTTTTTT	CSARDRGPNTGELFF
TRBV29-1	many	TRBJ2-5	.	TGCAGCGTTACGGCAGCAGCAAGGGGAGAGACCCAGTACTTC	CSVTAAARGETQYF
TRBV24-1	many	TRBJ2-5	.	TGTGCCACCAGTGACCCGACAGGAATCCAAGAGACCCAGTACTTC	CATSDPTGIQETQYF